The next 6 T cell receptor beta chains were all read from a single sample in a study of blood T cell repertoires in COVID-19. Here immunoSEQ multiplex PCR was the method, and the copy in TCRdb shows in-frame clones only, minus some. The repertoire holds 200,000 to 250,000 clones, about 87% seen once, with 2.6% in the top ten. Input material: PBMCs or T cells enriched from blood (not recorded which). These receptors were taken from a woman in her twenties or thirties who had recovered from COVID-19.

The chain couples TRBV15 to TRBJ1-1, with D uncertain. Trimming shortened V by 0 bases and J by 2 bases, and 7 bases separated the two germline ends. The CDR3 is 14 residues long. Germline V gives CDR1 LNHNV, CDR2 YYDKDF (reference sequence). The CDR3 loop is CATSREVTNTEAFF. CDR3 nucleotide sequence: TGTGCCACCAGCAGAGAAGTCACTAACACTGAAGCTTTCTTT.

This chain uses TRBV6-6 with TRBJ1-6; the match to TRBD1 covers 9 bases. V trimming: 3 bases; J trimming: 7 bases; junction bases outside the gene matches: 7. Germline values: CDR1 MNHNY, CDR2 SVGAGI (reference sequence). This CDR3 has 16 amino acids. The CDR3: CASSYFPGQGNSPLHF. The CDR3 nucleotides are TGTGCCAGCAGTTATTTCCCCGGACAGGGGAATTCACCCCTCCACTTT.

The chain employs TRBV6-1 and TRBJ1-1, with no clear D. This CDR3 has 14 amino acids. Germline values: CDR1 MNHNS, CDR2 SASEGT. V was pared by 1 base and J by 5 bases, with 11 bases between. The CDR3 DNA reads as TGTGCCAGCAGTGAAGGAAGAGAGTGGACTGAAGCTTTCTTT. Its translation: CASSEGREWTEAFF.

The V and J genes are TRBV5-1 and TRBJ2-7, with D perhaps TRBD1 (6 bases). V gave up 4 bases and J gave up 1 base, with 9 bases separating them. CDR3 size: 13 residues. CDR1 is SGHRS and CDR2 is YFSETQ in the germline V gene. The CDR3 protein is CASSPRGSYEQYF. The CDR3 nucleotides read TGCGCCAGCAGCCCCAGGGGTTCCTACGAGCAGTACTTC.

The J gene is TRBJ1-1, the V gene TRBV11-2, with D perhaps TRBD1 (6 bases). Germline V lookup: CDR1 SGHAT, CDR2 FQNNGV. The V and J ends lost 4 bases and 11 bases respectively, with 23 bases between them. The CDR3 spans 15 residues. The CDR3 DNA reads TGTGCCAGCAGCTCCCACCCGAAAGGACAGCTGTGGGCTTTCTTT. The encoded protein is CASSSHPKGQLWAFF.

This clone is a singleton in its sample. The V call is TRBV2, the J call TRBJ2-2, with D possibly matching TRBD2 (7 bases). This CDR3 contains 14 residues. Germline lookup yields CDR1 SNHLY and CDR2 FYNNEI. V shed 7 bases and J shed 9 bases, with 18 bases lying between them. Written as DNA, the CDR3 is TGTGCCAGCACCTTCGAGGGGGGGGCCCGGGAGCTGTTTTTT. It codes for CASTFEGGARELFF.